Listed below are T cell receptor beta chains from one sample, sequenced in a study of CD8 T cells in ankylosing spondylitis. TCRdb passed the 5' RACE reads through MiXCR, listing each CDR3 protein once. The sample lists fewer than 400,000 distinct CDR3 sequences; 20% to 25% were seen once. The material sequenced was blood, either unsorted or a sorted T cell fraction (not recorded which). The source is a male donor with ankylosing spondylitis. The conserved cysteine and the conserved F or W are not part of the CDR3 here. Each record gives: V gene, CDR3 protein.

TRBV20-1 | SARVPASTIEQY
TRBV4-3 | ASSPGLSTSEQETQY
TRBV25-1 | ASSDSRGGWGGNTIY
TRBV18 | ASSPDGISNEKLF
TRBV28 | ASIGVGATHQPQH
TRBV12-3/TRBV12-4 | ASRPGRSSYNSPLH
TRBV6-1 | ASAPLGGDQPQH
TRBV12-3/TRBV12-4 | ASSLAGGRYEQY
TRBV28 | ASSGARVSYNEQF
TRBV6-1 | ASSSRGSLTQY
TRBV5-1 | ASSRDRGQYNEQF
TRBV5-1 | ASSPPPLAGVSYNEQF
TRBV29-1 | SVVGPAVNTGELF
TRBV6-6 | ASKNTGELF
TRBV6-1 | ASSVTVVYGYT
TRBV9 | ASTLAGTGELF
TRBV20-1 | SASGGRSGANVLT
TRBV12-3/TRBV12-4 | ASSFRAANEQF
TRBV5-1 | ASTERGSNTGELF
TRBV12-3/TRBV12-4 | ASSFGLAGGPRAREQF
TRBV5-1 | ASSLHPSDTADIGNSPLH
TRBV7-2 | ASSSRRAGGTEAF
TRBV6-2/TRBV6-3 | ASSSRQGWNQPQH
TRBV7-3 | ASSPVLAVGNEQF
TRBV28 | ASNVRRATNEKLF
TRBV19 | ASTKTSGQETQY
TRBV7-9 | ASSLRREGLEQF
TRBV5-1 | ASSRDRVNEKLF
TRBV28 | ASSSTSGSVTQY
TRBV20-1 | SADYGSDTDTQY
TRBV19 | ASSGNPRYNEQF
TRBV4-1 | ASSRPGPEAF
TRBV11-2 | ASSSQSRTGAYQETQY
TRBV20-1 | SARQGAGSYT
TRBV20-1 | SASRSSTGELF
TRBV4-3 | ASSQEKLESFTDTQY